This TCR beta chain derives from a study of T-cell reconstitution after alpha-beta-depleted transplantation in children. The CDR3 has 16 amino acids. V lost 1 base and J 1 base, leaving 13 bases between the germline ends. This clonotype was detected a few times. A library of TCRbeta sequences, prepared with unique molecular identifiers, was generated. MiXCR, applied by TCRdb to the PCR reads, yields one record per CDR3 protein. The table has 170,000 or so distinct CDR3 sequences, approximately 7% seen once; the top ten hold around 3%. The clonotype originates from a human donor who donated a stem cell graft to a child with Wiskott-Aldrich syndrome. The material sequenced was PBMCs from the stem cell graft donor, taken from the stem cell graft. The rearrangement uses TRBV12-3 or TRBV12-4 and TRBJ2-5; D ambiguous. CDR3 DNA: TGTGCCAGCAGTTTAGATTCGACCCCCCTCCAAGAGACCCAGTACTTC. Its translation: CASSLDSTPLQETQYF.